This T cell receptor (beta chain) was observed in a study of cytomegalovirus exposure and HLA in healthy donors. The germline V and J ends were trimmed by 0 bases and 8 bases, with 10 bases remaining between them. CDR1 MNHEY and CDR2 SMNVEV come from the germline V gene (reference sequence). This CDR3 comprises 14 residues. Comments on this clone: Its specificity is not known.

The protocol was immunoSEQ multiplex PCR, while the TCRdb copy is restricted to in-frame clones and leaves out a portion. The sample carries roughly 250,000 clones, 90% recorded once. Study conclusions and caveats: That first-cohort TCR clusters tended to co-occur in the approximately 110 validation repertoires was found in a later analysis. As was reported, the classifier diagnosed cytomegalovirus status with high specificity and sensitivity.

The clonotype was recovered from a woman aged 18-35 years in good health and CMV-seronegative. V is TRBV27 and J is TRBJ1-4; D not certain. Sequencing input: PBMCs. The CDR3 DNA follows: TGTGCCAGCAGTTTATCGGTGCATGGCGAAAAACTGTTTTTT. Its protein is CASSLSVHGEKLFF.